This T cell receptor (beta chain) was retrieved from a study of blood T cell repertoires in COVID-19. For the study at large: In each case, the material was cDNA or gDNA derived from T cells, B-cell-depleted T cells, or PBMCs.

TCRdb keeps only in-frame clones here, not all; method: immunoSEQ multiplex PCR. Of about 300,000 clones listed, more than 70% are singletons. This CDR3 is 15 amino acids long. V lost 4 bases to trimming and J lost 4 bases, with 13 bases between them. Germline assignment: CDR1 MNHEY and CDR2 SMNVEV (reference sequence). The specimen sequenced was peripheral blood. The sequence derives from a woman aged 45-59 years with acute or convalescent COVID-19. The rearrangement joins TRBV27 to TRBJ2-2; TRBD1 is a possible D gene (8 bases). CDR3 protein: CASSYNRGGTGELFF. In DNA, the CDR3 is TGTGCCAGCAGTTATAACAGGGGGGGCACCGGGGAGCTGTTTTTT.